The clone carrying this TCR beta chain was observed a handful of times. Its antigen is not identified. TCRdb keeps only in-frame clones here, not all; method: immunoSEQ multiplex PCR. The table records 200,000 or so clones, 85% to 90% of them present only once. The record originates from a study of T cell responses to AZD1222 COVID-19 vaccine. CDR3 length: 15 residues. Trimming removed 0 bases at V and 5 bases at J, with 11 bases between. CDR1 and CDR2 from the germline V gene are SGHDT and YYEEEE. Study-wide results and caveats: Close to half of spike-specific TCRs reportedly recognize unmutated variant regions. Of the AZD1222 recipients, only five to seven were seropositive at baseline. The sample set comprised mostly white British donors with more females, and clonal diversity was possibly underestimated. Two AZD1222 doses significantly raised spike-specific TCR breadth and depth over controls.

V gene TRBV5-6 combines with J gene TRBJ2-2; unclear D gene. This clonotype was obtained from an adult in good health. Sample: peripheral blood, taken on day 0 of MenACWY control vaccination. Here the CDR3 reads CASSLGAGRTGELFF. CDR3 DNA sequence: TGTGCCAGCAGCTTGGGGGCAGGTCGGACCGGGGAGCTGTTTTTT.